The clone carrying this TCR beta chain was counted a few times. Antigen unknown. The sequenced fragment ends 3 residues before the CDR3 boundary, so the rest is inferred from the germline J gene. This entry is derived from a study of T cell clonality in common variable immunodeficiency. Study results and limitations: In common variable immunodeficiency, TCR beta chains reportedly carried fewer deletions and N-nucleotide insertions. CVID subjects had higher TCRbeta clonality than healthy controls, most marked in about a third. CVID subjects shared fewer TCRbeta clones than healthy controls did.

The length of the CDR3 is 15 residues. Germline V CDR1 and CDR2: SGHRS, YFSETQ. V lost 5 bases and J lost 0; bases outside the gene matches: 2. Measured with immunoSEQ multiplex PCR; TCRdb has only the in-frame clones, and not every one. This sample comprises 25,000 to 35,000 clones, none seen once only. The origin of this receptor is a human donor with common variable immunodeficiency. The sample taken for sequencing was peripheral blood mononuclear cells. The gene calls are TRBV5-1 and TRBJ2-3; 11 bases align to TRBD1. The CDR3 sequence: CASSRTGGSTDTQYF. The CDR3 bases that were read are TGCGCCAGCAGTCGGACAGGGGGCAGCACAGATACG.